Included here is one T cell receptor (beta chain) sequence, with context. The antigen it recognizes is unknown. One base away there is no much larger clone; base qualities are not given. The CDR3 goes from the cysteine to the phenylalanine over 13 residues. Only the CDR3 portion is preserved as DNA: 39 bases, with reading frame beginning at the first base. CDR1 and CDR2 are read off the germline V gene as KGHSH and LQKENI. V is trimmed back by 5 bases and J by 4 bases, and the junction contains 4 bases that no gene match accounts for. The donors were healthy, HIV-negative adults with no recently reported acute infections or vaccinations. Every donor was a Caucasian adult living in Nashville, Tennessee, USA. CD4+ T cells were enriched by magnetic negative selection, after which naive cells were positively selected on CD45RA and the negative fraction was taken as the memory subset. Blood was collected by leukapheresis, and PBMCs were isolated by Ficoll-Histopaque density gradient centrifugation and then cryopreserved in liquid nitrogen vapor phase. Analytical flow cytometry was used to check the purity and quantity of each magnetically sorted T cell population. Each sorted fraction had its genomic DNA isolated and then quantified by UV absorbance on a Nanodrop 2000c.

The entry originates in a study of shared clonotypes between healthy human individuals (TCRdb year 2020). With respect to the entire study: The cohort included three men and a couple of women between 18 and 49 years of age. For each donor, three plates each were used for CD4 naive and CD4 memory, two plates were used for CD8 naive, and one plate was used for CD8 memory. To estimate repertoire size and how much clonotypes are shared between individuals, the study performed deep sequencing of blood TCR repertoires from roughly five healthy adults. Libraries were prepared and TCR repertoires were sequenced by different laboratories using diverse techniques, in order to increase sequencing depth and limit assay-specific biases. Each donor's leukapheresis produced roughly between roughly 0.9 and 8.9 billion PBMCs. General conclusions and limits of the study: Naive subsets generally had larger estimated clonotype richness than memory subsets did. Because the study included only a small number of donors, the genetic and exposure-history diversity represented was limited. Incomplete sequencing was indicated by rarefaction of sorted-subset datasets, despite the large sequencing depth. About 5% of naive CD4, more than 3% of naive CD8, about 2.1% of memory CD4, and around 0.4% of memory CD8 clonotypes were shared across four donors. Only blood was sampled, and tissue TCR repertoires likely differ from those in blood. Compared with non-shared clonotypes, clonotypes shared by all four sorted-subset donors had higher generation probabilities. Pairwise subsampling indicated that sequencing depth was expected to affect the degree of clonotype sharing among donors.

Using the deep immunoSEQ assay, multiplex PCR amplified TCR CDR3 regions from genomic DNA. Extracted genomic DNA from each cell subset was spread evenly across all wells of several immunoSEQ 96-well plates, with each plate serving as a replicate. For sorted subsets, roughly 200 ng of genomic DNA, equivalent to roughly 30,000 T cell genomes, went into each replicate PCR. Purified libraries were quantified with a Qubit 3.0 fluorometer, sized on a Bioanalyzer 2100, and re-quantified with the KAPA Library Quantification kit. Each immunoSEQ 96-well plate was sequenced on its own single-read 150-cycle Illumina NextSeq 550 flow cell. Under the source paper's analysis protocol: Because the immunoSEQ output held only junctional sequences and lacked quality scores, the filtering could not match the filtering applied to full-length reads. To assign V/J genes and CDR3, sequences were annotated against IMGT germline references using PyIR, a Python wrapper for IgBLAST v1.9. Reads with weak V/J assignments (E-value above 1e-6), missing CDR3, stop codons, out-of-frame junctions, or ambiguous translated residues were removed. V3J clonotypes were defined as sequences sharing an identical inferred V gene, J gene, and CDR3 amino acid sequence. To compute the percentage overlap between repertoires, the number of shared unique clonotypes was divided by the size of the smaller repertoire. RTK rarefaction, the Chao1 estimator, and Recon v2.1 estimates of unobserved clonotypes were used to assess repertoire richness. Generation probabilities were computed with OLGA for all TCRbeta clonotypes obtained by the gDNA method from a few donors. TCRdb mirrors the immuneACCESS table, restricted to in-frame sequences. Some clones are absent from its copies; in checked studies, under half trace to an unresolved V gene, and the reason for the others is unknown. Clonal size and the V and J genes are those of that table, whereas D and trimming came from the DNA. This sample gives some 2,000,000 clones in total; about 94% of them show up just once. The ten largest account for approximately 0.13% of the sample.

This receptor was obtained from a man younger than 30 in good health. Sequenced input: naive CD4+ T cells sorted from blood. The cell subset or site label for this specimen denotes: CD45RA+ positively selected. The rearranged chain carries TRBV18 and TRBJ1-2; 7 of the junction bases match TRBD1. Here the CDR3 is given as CASSERDSYGYTF. The sequenced DNA is TGTGCCAGCTCAGAACGGGACAGCTATGGCTACACCTTC.